This T cell receptor beta chain was identified in a study of blood T cell repertoires in COVID-19. Study context: Material from acute and convalescent COVID-19 was sourced from the United States, Italy and Spain. Nucleic acid was either cDNA or gDNA, and it came from T cells, B-cell-depleted T cells, or PBMCs.

Germline values: CDR1 GTSNPN, CDR2 SVGIG (reference sequence). This CDR3 is 15 amino acids long. J lost 4 bases, V lost 2 bases, and 8 bases had no gene match. Per the study methods: Nucleated cell counts were estimated from reference gene primer amplification. Method: immunoSEQ multiplex PCR; TCRdb's copy keeps in-frame clones and lacks some. From that table come the V and J calls and clone size; the DNA was used to work out D and trimming. This sample carries fewer than 85,000 clones, around 83% of them seen once, and the ten largest clones take over 15%. The chain employs TRBV30 and TRBJ1-5; TRBD1 agrees at 7 bases. Material for sequencing was peripheral blood. The sequence derives from a woman aged 60-75 years with acute or convalescent COVID-19. CDR3 bases: TGTGCCTGGAGTTTGGGCCAGGGGGGAAATCAGCCCCAGCATTTT. The encoded protein is CAWSLGQGGNQPQHF.